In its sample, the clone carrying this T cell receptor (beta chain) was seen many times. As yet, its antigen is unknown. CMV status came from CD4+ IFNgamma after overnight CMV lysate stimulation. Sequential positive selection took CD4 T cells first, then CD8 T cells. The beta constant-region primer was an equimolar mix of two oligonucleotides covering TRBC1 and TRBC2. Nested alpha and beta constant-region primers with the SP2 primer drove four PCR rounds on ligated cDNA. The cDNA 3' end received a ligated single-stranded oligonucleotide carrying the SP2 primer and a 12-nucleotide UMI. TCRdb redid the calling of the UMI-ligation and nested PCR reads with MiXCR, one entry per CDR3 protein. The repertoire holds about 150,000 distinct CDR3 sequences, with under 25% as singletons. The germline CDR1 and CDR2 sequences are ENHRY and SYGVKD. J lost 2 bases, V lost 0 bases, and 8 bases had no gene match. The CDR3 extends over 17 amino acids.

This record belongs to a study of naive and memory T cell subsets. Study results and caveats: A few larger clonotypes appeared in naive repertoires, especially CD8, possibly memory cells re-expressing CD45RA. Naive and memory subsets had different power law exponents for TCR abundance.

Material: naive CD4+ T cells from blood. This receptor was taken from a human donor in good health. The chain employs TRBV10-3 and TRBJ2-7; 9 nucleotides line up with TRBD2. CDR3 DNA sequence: TGTGCCATCAGTGAGTCCCCCTCCAGCGGGAGGACCTACGAGCAGTACTTC. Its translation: CAISESPSSGRTYEQYF.